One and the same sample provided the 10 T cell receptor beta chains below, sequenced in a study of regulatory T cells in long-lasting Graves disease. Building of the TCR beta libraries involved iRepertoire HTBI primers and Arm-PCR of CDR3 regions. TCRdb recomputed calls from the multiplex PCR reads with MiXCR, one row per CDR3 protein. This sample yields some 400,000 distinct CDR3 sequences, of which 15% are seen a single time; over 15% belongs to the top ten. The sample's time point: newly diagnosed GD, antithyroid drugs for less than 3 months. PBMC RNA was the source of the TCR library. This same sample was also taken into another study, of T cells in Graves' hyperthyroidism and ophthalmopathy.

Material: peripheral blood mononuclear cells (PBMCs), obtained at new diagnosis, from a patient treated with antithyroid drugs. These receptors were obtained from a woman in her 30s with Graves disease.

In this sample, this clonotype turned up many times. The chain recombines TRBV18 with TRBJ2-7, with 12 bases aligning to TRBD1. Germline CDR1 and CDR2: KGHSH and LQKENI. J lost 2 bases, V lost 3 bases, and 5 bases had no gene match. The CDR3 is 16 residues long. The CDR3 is CASSPRGQGATYEQYF. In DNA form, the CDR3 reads TGTGCCAGCTCACCGAGGGGACAGGGGGCTACCTACGAGCAGTACTTC.

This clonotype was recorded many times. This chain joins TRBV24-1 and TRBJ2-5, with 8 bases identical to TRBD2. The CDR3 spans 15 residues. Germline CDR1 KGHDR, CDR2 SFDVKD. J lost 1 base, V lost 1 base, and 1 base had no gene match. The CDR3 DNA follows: TGTGCCACCAGTGATTTCCTAGCGGGCCAAGAGACCCAGTACTTC. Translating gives CATSDFLAGQETQYF.

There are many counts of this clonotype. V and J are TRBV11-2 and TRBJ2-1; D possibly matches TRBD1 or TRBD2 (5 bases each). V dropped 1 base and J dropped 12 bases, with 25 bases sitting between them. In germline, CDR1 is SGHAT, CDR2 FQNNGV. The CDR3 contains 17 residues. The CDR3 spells CASSLGVGTDRQMRQFF. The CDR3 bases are TGTGCCAGCAGCTTAGGGGTGGGGACGGATAGGCAAATGAGGCAGTTCTTC.

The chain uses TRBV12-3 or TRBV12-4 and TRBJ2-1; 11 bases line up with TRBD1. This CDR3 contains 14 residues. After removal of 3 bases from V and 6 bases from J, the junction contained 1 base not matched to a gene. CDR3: CASSFGTGGNEQFF. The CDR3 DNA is TGTGCCAGCAGTTTTGGGACAGGGGGCAATGAGCAGTTCTTC.

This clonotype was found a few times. CDR3 region: CSVVAETFLIAKNIQYF. The CDR3 coding sequence is TGCAGCGTTGTAGCAGAGACCTTCCTAATAGCCAAAAACATTCAGTACTTC. This chain connects TRBV29-1 to TRBJ2-4; no firm D call. The CDR3 contains 17 residues. The V gene lost 4 bases and the J gene lost 0 bases, with 19 bases spanning the gap. Germline lookup yields CDR1 SQVTM and CDR2 ANQGSEA.

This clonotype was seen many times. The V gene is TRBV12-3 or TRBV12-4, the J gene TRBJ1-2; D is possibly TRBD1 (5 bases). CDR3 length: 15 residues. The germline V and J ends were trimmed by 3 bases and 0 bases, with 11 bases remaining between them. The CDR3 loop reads CASSLAGSTNYGYTF. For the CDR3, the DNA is TGTGCCAGCAGTTTGGCAGGGTCTACTAACTATGGCTACACCTTC.

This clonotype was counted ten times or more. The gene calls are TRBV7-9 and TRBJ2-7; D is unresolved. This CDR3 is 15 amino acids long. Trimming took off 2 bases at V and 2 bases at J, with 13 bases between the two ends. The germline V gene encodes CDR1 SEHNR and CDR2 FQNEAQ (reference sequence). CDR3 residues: CASSLTLGLTYEQYF. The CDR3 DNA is TGTGCCAGCAGCTTAACTCTGGGTCTAACCTACGAGCAGTACTTC.

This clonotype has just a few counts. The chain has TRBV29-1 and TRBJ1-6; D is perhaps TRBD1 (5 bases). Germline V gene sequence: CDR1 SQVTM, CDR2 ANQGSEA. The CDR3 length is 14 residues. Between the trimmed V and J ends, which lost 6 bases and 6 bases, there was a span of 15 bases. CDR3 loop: CSVRTGTVNSPLHF. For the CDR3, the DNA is TGCAGCGTCCGGACCGGGACCGTTAATTCACCCCTCCACTTT.

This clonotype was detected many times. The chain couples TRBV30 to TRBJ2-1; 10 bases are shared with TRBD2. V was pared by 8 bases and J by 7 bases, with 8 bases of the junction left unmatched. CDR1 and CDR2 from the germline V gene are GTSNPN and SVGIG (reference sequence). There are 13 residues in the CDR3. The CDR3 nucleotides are TGTGCCCGCCGGAGCGGGAGGGTTAATGAGCAGTTCTTC. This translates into CARRSGRVNEQFF.

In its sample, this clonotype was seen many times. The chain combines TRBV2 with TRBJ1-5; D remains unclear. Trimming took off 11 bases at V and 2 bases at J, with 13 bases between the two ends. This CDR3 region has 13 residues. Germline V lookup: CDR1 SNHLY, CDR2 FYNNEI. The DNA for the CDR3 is TGTGCCGAAGGCGGGGAACGCAATCAGCCCCAGCATTTT. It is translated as CAEGGERNQPQHF.